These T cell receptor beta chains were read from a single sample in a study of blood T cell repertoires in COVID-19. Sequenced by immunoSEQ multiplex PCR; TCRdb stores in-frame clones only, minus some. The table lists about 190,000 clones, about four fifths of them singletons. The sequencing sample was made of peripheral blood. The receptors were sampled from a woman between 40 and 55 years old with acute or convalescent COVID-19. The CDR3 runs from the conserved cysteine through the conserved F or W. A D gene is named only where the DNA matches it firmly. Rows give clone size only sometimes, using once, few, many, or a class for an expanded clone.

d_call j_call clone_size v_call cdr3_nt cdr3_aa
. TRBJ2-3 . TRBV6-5 TGTGCCAGCAACAGGGAGTTTTTTGGGTCAGATACGCAGTATTTT CASNREFFGSDTQYF
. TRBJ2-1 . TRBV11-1 TGTGCCAGCAGACCCACAGGGTATAATGAGCAGTTCTTC CASRPTGYNEQFF
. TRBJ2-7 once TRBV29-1 TGCAGCGTGACCTCAGGGGACGAGCAGTACTTC CSVTSGDEQYF
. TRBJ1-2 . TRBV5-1 TGCGCCAGCAGCCAAGACAGACTCTATGGCTACACCTTC CASSQDRLYGYTF
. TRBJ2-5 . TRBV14 TGTGCCAGCAGCTCCCGGGGGGCAGGTGGGAAGACCCAGTACTTC CASSSRGAGGKTQYF
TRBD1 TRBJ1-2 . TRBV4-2 TGTGCCAGCAGCCAAGAAGGTCAGGGGGCGGTCAACTATGGCTACACCTTC CASSQEGQGAVNYGYTF
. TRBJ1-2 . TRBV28 TGTGCCAGCACCGTAACCCCCGACAGGCCCTATGGCTACACCTTC CASTVTPDRPYGYTF
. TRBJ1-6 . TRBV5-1 TGCGCCAGCAGCTTGGGGAGAGGGACCAGGGGTTCACCCCTCCACTTT CASSLGRGTRGSPLHF
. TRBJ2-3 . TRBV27 TGTGCCAGCAGTTTACGCGGGCAAAGCACAGATACGCAGTATTTT CASSLRGQSTDTQYF
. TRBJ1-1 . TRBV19 TGTGCCAGTAGTGTAAGTACGGTGAACACTGAAGCTTTCTTT CASSVSTVNTEAFF
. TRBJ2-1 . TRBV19 TGTGCCAGTAGTATCTACCCTTACAATGAGCAGTTCTTC CASSIYPYNEQFF
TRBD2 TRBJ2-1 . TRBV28 TGTGCCAGCAGTTTCCCGGGACTAGCGTATGAGCAGTTCTTC CASSFPGLAYEQFF
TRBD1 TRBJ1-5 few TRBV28 TGTGCCAGCAGCGATCGGACAGGGGGCCGACAGCCCCAGCATTTT CASSDRTGGRQPQHF
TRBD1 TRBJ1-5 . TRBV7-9 TGTGCCAGCAGCCCCCGGGACAGCTATCAGCCCCAGCATTTT CASSPRDSYQPQHF
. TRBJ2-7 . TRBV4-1 TGCGCCAGCAGCCAAGCCCCCAGGGCTTACGAGCAGTACTTC CASSQAPRAYEQYF
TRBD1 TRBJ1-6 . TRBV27 TGTGCCAGCAGGGACAGGGGCTCACCCCTCCACTTT CASRDRGSPLHF
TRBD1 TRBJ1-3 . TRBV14 TGTGCCAGCAGCCGAGGCCCCGGGACAGGGGGTGGAAACACCATATATTTT CASSRGPGTGGGNTIYF
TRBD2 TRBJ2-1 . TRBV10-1 TGCGCCAGCAGTGCCGGGACTAGCGGGTCTTATGAGCAGTTCTTC CASSAGTSGSYEQFF
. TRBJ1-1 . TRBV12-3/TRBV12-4 TGTGCCAGTTGGGGGGTGTCCACTGAAGCTTTCTTT CASWGVSTEAFF
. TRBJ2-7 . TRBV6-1 TGTGCCAGCAGTCAAGGGCGTGGCCCACGGAGGGAGCAGTACTTC CASSQGRGPRREQYF
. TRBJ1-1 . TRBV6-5 TGTGCCAGCAGCTACTACGGAGCTGAAGCTTTCTTT CASSYYGAEAFF
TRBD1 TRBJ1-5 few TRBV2 TGTGCCAGCAGCGGACAGGGAAGACAGCCCCAGCATTTT CASSGQGRQPQHF
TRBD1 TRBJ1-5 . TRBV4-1 TGCGCCAGCAGCCAATCCCTTTACAGGGGCAGCAATCAGCCCCAGCATTTT CASSQSLYRGSNQPQHF
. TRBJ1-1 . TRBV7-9 TGTGCCAGCAGCGCACAGGGAAACACTGAAGCTTTCTTT CASSAQGNTEAFF
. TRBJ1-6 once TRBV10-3 TGTGCCACCGTCGGTCAGGGAAATTCACCCCTCCACTTT CATVGQGNSPLHF
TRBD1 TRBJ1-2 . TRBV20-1 TGCAGTGCTAGTTATGGACAGGGGGACTATGGCTACACCTTC CSASYGQGDYGYTF
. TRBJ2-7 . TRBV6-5 TGTGCCAGCAGCCCCGGGGTGGGCTACGAGCAGTACTTC CASSPGVGYEQYF
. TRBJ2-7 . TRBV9 TGTGCCAGCAGCCCGCCCTGGGGACTCCCCTACGAGCAGTACTTC CASSPPWGLPYEQYF
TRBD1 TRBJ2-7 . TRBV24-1 TGTGCCACCAGTGATTCCCGCGGGACAGGGTACCACGAGCAGTACTTC CATSDSRGTGYHEQYF
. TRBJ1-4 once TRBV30 TGTGCCTGGAGTCGGGGGTGGGATGAAAAACTGTTTTTT CAWSRGWDEKLFF
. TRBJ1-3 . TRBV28 TGTGCCAGCAGTTTGGTCGGGGGGCGGGGAAACACCATATATTTT CASSLVGGRGNTIYF
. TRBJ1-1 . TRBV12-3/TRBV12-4 TGTGCCAGCAGTCCGCGACAGAACACTGAAGCTTTCTTT CASSPRQNTEAFF
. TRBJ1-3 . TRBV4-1 TGCGCCAGCAGCCCACAGGAATCTGGAAACACCATATATTTT CASSPQESGNTIYF
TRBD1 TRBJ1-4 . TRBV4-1 TGCGCCAGCAGCCCTACCTCGACAGGGGTTTCAGGAAAACTGTTTTTT CASSPTSTGVSGKLFF
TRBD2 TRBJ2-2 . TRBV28 TGTGCCAGCAGTTTACCTAGCGGGAGGGGGAACACCGGGGAGCTGTTTTTT CASSLPSGRGNTGELFF
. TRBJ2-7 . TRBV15 TGTGCCACCAGCAGAGCGGGAGAGGGGCTCTACGAGCAGTACTTC CATSRAGEGLYEQYF